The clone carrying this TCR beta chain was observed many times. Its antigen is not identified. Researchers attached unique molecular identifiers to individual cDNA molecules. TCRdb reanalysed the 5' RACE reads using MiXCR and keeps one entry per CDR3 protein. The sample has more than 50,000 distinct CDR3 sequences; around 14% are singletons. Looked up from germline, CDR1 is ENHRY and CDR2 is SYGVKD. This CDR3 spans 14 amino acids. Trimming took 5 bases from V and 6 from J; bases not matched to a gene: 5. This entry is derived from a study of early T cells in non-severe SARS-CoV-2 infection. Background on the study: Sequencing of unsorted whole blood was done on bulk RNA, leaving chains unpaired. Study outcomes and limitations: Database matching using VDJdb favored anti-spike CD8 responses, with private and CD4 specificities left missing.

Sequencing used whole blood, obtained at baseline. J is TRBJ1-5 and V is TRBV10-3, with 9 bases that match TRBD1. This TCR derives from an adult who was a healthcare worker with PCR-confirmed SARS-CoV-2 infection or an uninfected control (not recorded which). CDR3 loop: CAISPGQGIQPQHF. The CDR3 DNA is TGTGCCATCAGTCCGGGACAGGGTATTCAGCCCCAGCATTTT.